This TCR beta chain stems from a study of cytomegalovirus exposure and HLA in healthy donors. It was with 60 Vbeta and 13 Jbeta primers that the PCR ran. Per the original data handling: As a later analysis found, there were 60 million to 90 million unique TCR beta chains, of which around 10 million were shared. Sequencing used immunoSEQ multiplex PCR; TCRdb keeps in-frame clones, though not all of them. The DNA was the basis for D and trimming; V, J and clone size are from that table. The sample yields 65,000 to 85,000 clones, 60% to 85% seen once. Study-wide findings and caveats: Equally common other TCR beta chains were less clonally expanded than HLA-associated ones, a later analysis found. Cytomegalovirus-associated TCR beta chains were listed, numbering around 150.

Concerning this clone: Its antigen is not known.

This receptor was identified in a woman in her forties in good health and CMV-seropositive. Sequenced sample: PBMCs.

The DNA for the CDR3 is TGTGCCAGCAGTGAACAGCTGGGGCGGGGGGAGCTGTTTTTT. Encoded protein: CASSEQLGRGELFF. The chain is built from TRBV6-1 and TRBJ2-2; D is possibly TRBD1 (5 bases). The germline V gene has CDR1 MNHNS and CDR2 SASEGT. The length of the CDR3 is 14 residues. Trimming took off 2 bases at V and 8 bases at J, with 12 bases between the two ends.